This passage covers 26 T cell receptor beta chains from one sample sequenced in a study of T cell repertoires in ileal Crohn's disease. Measured with immunoSEQ multiplex PCR; TCRdb has only the in-frame clones, and not every one. This sample has approximately 27,000 clones; roughly 81% occur once, and the top ten carry about 6%. What was sequenced was ileal tissue. The receptors were gathered from an adult with Crohn's disease.

This chain joins TRBV7-9 and TRBJ2-7; D uncertain. V dropped 5 bases and J dropped 7 bases, with 9 bases sitting between them. The CDR3 is 11 amino acids. The germline CDR1 and CDR2 sequences are SEHNR and FQNEAQ (reference sequence). CDR3 residues: CASSLNREQYF. The CDR3 DNA reads as TGTGCCAGCAGCCTCAATAGAGAGCAGTACTTC.

The V call is TRBV18, the J call TRBJ1-2; tentatively, D is TRBD1 (5 bases). Deletions cut 3 bases from V and 3 bases from J, with 23 bases between. The CDR3 has 18 residues. Germline V gene lookup returns CDR1 KGHSH and CDR2 LQKENI. This chain's CDR3 is CASSPSGTLLAGDYGYTF. Written as DNA, the CDR3 is TGTGCCAGCTCACCGTCCGGGACGCTACTAGCCGGGGACTATGGCTACACCTTC.

This clone was counted a single time. The V and J genes are TRBV6-6 and TRBJ2-5; 10 nucleotides align to TRBD2. V shed 5 bases, J shed 3 bases, and the junction held 3 bases outside the gene matches. CDR1 MNHNY and CDR2 SVGAGI come from the germline V gene (reference sequence). This CDR3 has 14 residues. CDR3 nucleotide sequence: TGTGCCAGCAGTGATAGCGGGGGGAAAGAGACCCAGTACTTC. This encodes CASSDSGGKETQYF.

The J gene is TRBJ1-2, the V gene TRBV11-2, with D unresolved. This CDR3 region has 14 residues. The germline CDR1 and CDR2 sequences are SGHAT and FQNNGV. Trimming stripped 5 bases from V and 1 base from J, with 11 bases between. CDR3 in DNA: TGTGCCAGCAGCACCTGGGCTGATAACTATGGCTACACCTTC. This codes for CASSTWADNYGYTF.

This clone was seen once. The chain is built from TRBV29-1 and TRBJ2-1; 9 positions match TRBD1. This CDR3 has 14 amino acids. With V trimmed by 4 bases and J by 9 bases, 10 bases remained unmatched. Looked up from germline, CDR1 is SQVTM and CDR2 is ANQGSEA. DNA for the CDR3: TGCAGCGTTGTGGCCGGGACAGGGATTTCTGAGCAGTTCTTC. This gives the protein CSVVAGTGISEQFF.

The chain has TRBV7-2 and TRBJ1-6; 7 bases match TRBD1. Per germline, CDR1 SGHTA and CDR2 FQGNSA. Trimming at V came to 5 bases and at J to 3 bases, leaving 7 bases not matched to a gene. The CDR3 is made up of 16 amino acids. CDR3 residues: CASSISGTVYNSPLHF. CDR3 DNA sequence: TGTGCCAGCAGCATCAGTGGGACAGTCTATAATTCACCCCTCCACTTT.

The V and J genes are TRBV5-6 and TRBJ1-5; 8 bases match TRBD1. Germline V gives CDR1 SGHDT, CDR2 YYEEEE. Trimming removed 2 bases from V and 8 bases from J; junction bases left unmatched: 6. The CDR3 runs to 14 residues. The DNA for the CDR3 is TGTGCCAGCAGCTTAGGACAGGGAAGGAAGCCCCAGCATTTT. Translation gives CASSLGQGRKPQHF.

The chain joins TRBV7-9 to TRBJ2-3; a possible D gene is TRBD2 (5 bases). Germline CDR1 reads SEHNR; CDR2 reads FQNEAQ (reference sequence). CDR3 length: 14 residues. V was pared by 4 bases and J by 4 bases, with 12 bases between. CDR3 loop: CASSSRARADTQYF. CDR3 bases: TGTGCCAGCAGCTCTCGGGCGAGGGCAGATACGCAGTATTTT.

This rearrangement joins TRBV4-1 to TRBJ1-4, with 9 bases that match TRBD1. This CDR3 is built from 17 residues. Trimming at V came to 3 bases and at J to 10 bases, leaving 15 bases not matched to a gene. Per the germline V gene, CDR1 is MGHRA and CDR2 is YSYEKL. CDR3 DNA sequence: TGCGCCAGCAGCCAGTCTCCGGGACAGGGCCTTGTCGGAAAACTGTTTTTT. Its protein is CASSQSPGQGLVGKLFF.

CDR3 amino acids: CASSFTDYGYTF. The CDR3 DNA reads TGTGCCAGTAGTTTTACGGACTATGGCTACACCTTC. The chain links TRBV19 to TRBJ1-2; D is unclear. In germline, CDR1 is LNHDA, CDR2 SQIVND (reference sequence). The CDR3 length is 12 residues. Trimming took off 5 bases at V and 3 bases at J, with 7 bases between the two ends.

CDR3 protein: CASSADRGHNEQFF. The CDR3 DNA reads as TGTGCCAGCAGCGCGGACAGGGGGCACAATGAGCAGTTCTTC. This chain uses TRBV9 with TRBJ2-1; 11 bases line up with TRBD1. Germline V gene lookup returns CDR1 SGDLS and CDR2 YYNGEE. Trimming cost V 3 bases and J 5 bases; bases outside gene matches: 1. CDR3 length equals 14 residues.

The chain links TRBV27 to TRBJ1-2; tentative D call: TRBD1 (6 bases). The CDR3 runs to 14 residues. V gave up 5 bases and J gave up 4 bases, with 14 bases separating them. From germline, CDR1 is MNHEY and CDR2 SMNVEV (reference sequence). The CDR3 DNA is TGTGCCAGCAGTCCCCACCGGGACATCTATGGCTACACCTTC. Amino acids: CASSPHRDIYGYTF.

V usage is TRBV7-2 and J usage is TRBJ1-5, with D tentatively TRBD1 (6 bases). CDR3 size: 15 residues. Germline-derived CDR1 and CDR2 are SGHTA and FQGNSA. Deletions cut 2 bases from V and 4 bases from J, with 12 bases between. As DNA, the CDR3 is TGTGCCAGCAGCTTAATTGTGGGGGCTAATCAGCCCCAGCATTTT. Its translation: CASSLIVGANQPQHF.

This rearrangement joins TRBV7-3 to TRBJ1-1; D gene unclear. The CDR3 loop spans 13 amino acids. V was trimmed by 4 bases and J by 4 bases, leaving 10 bases between them. In germline, CDR1 is SGHTA, CDR2 FQGTGA. DNA of the CDR3: TGTGCCAGCAGCTCCCCCAGCGGCACTGAAGCTTTCTTT. Amino acid sequence: CASSSPSGTEAFF. Full variable domain (missing parts from reference TRBV7-3 and TRBJ1-1): GAGVSQTPSNKVTEKGKYVELRCDPISGHTALYWYRQSLGQGPEFLIYFQGTGAADDSGLPNDRFFAVRPEGSVSTLKIQRTERGDSAVYLCASSSPSGTEAFFGQGTRLTVV.

The V and J genes are TRBV5-1 and TRBJ2-3; 11 bases line up with TRBD1. Germline V gene lookup returns CDR1 SGHRS and CDR2 YFSETQ. V gave up 4 bases and J gave up 3 bases; unmatched junction bases: 4. The CDR3 contains 15 residues. The CDR3 reads CASSVDRGRTDTQYF. The CDR3 DNA is TGCGCCAGCAGCGTGGACAGGGGGCGGACAGATACGCAGTATTTT.

The J gene is TRBJ1-1, the V gene TRBV4-3, with 11 positions matching TRBD1. CDR1 LGHNA and CDR2 YSLEER come from the germline V gene. The CDR3 totals 18 residues. The V segment lost 1 base and the J segment 7 bases; nucleotides outside the gene matches: 14. The CDR3 coding sequence is TGCGCCAGCAGCCAAGGTTTTCCGTGGGGGACAGGGGGAAATGAAGCTTTCTTT. This gives the protein CASSQGFPWGTGGNEAFF.

This chain joins TRBV29-1 and TRBJ2-3; D may be TRBD2 (7 bases). V was shortened by 4 bases and J by 5 bases, with 16 bases between the two germline ends. The CDR3 loop spans 14 amino acids. Germline V gives CDR1 SQVTM, CDR2 ANQGSEA. The CDR3 loop reads CSVVRGGVRDTQYF. The CDR3 DNA reads TGCAGCGTTGTTAGGGGGGGTGTAAGAGATACGCAGTATTTT.

The CDR3 loop is CASSQEPRGSTDTQYF. Here the CDR3 DNA reads TGCGCCAGCAGCCAAGAACCCCGCGGGAGCACAGATACGCAGTATTTT. The rearrangement joins TRBV4-3 to TRBJ2-3, with a tentative D call TRBD2 (5 bases). Germline lookup yields CDR1 LGHNA and CDR2 YSLEER. V lost 0 bases and J 0 bases, leaving 10 bases between the germline ends. CDR3 length: 16 amino acids.

The chain is built from TRBV5-4 and TRBJ2-1; 8 bases agree with TRBD1. CDR1 and CDR2 from the germline V gene are SGHNT and YYREEE (reference sequence). The CDR3 is 14 amino acids. The J segment lost 9 bases and the V segment lost 0 bases, leaving 5 bases of the junction unmatched. In DNA form, the CDR3 reads TGTGCCAGCAGCTTGGAATACAGGGGGAGTGAGCAGTTCTTC. Its protein is CASSLEYRGSEQFF.

The count of this clone is one. V gene TRBV5-6 combines with J gene TRBJ2-7, with 7 bases matching TRBD1. V trimming: 0 bases; J trimming: 2 bases; junction bases outside the gene matches: 5. Germline loops: CDR1 SGHDT, CDR2 YYEEEE. This CDR3 has 15 residues. CDR3 nucleotide sequence: TGTGCCAGCAGCTTGGAACAGGGGATGACCTACGAGCAGTACTTC. Protein product: CASSLEQGMTYEQYF.

In this sample, this clone turned up once. This chain joins TRBV5-6 and TRBJ2-6, with D perhaps matching TRBD1 (6 bases). With 2 bases removed from V and 0 bases from J, the gap between germline ends came to 12 bases. CDR1 and CDR2 (germline): SGHDT, YYEEEE. There are 17 residues in the CDR3. CDR3 DNA: TGTGCCAGCAGCTTCGACAGGATGGCCTCTGGGGCCAACGTCCTGACTTTC. This sequence encodes CASSFDRMASGANVLTF.

The V gene is TRBV7-8, the J gene TRBJ2-7, with unresolved D. Germline V lookup: CDR1 SGHVS, CDR2 FQNEAQ. The CDR3 spans 14 residues. Between the trimmed V and J ends, which lost 0 bases and 0 bases, there was a span of 6 bases. The CDR3 DNA reads as TGTGCCAGCAGCTTAGCGACACACTCCTACGAGCAGTACTTC. Protein product: CASSLATHSYEQYF.

The chain carries TRBV29-1 and TRBJ1-1; 7 nucleotides line up with TRBD1. The CDR3 is 11 amino acids. V trimming: 7 bases; J trimming: 4 bases; junction bases outside the gene matches: 3. Germline CDR1 is SQVTM and CDR2 is ANQGSEA. Here the CDR3 reads CSGGQSTEAFF. In nucleotides, the CDR3 is TGCAGCGGGGGACAGTCCACTGAAGCTTTCTTT.

J is TRBJ1-4 and V is TRBV14; 9 bases align to TRBD1. Germline values: CDR1 SGHDN, CDR2 FVKESK. The V segment lost 4 bases and the J segment 5 bases; nucleotides outside the gene matches: 5. This CDR3 has 15 residues. The CDR3 reads CASSLTGGANEKLFF. The CDR3 DNA sequence: TGTGCCAGCAGCCTTACAGGGGGCGCCAATGAAAAACTGTTTTTT.

This clone was recorded once. The genes are TRBV5-1 and TRBJ2-5; 10 nucleotides match TRBD1. V was clipped by 4 bases and J by 2 bases; unmatched bases: 2. There are 14 residues in the CDR3. The germline gives CDR1 SGHRS, CDR2 YFSETQ. For the CDR3, the DNA is TGCGCCAGCAGCACGGGACAGGGGCAAGAGACCCAGTACTTC. Translating gives CASSTGQGQETQYF.

This clone appeared a single time. This chain links TRBV7-2 with TRBJ2-5; D unclear. The CDR3 runs 12 residues. V lost 3 bases and J 2 bases, leaving 4 bases between the germline ends. Per germline, CDR1 SGHTA and CDR2 FQGNSA. This CDR3 reads CASSFGQETQYF. The CDR3 bases are TGTGCCAGCAGCTTCGGTCAAGAGACCCAGTACTTC.